This T cell receptor (beta chain) was documented in a study of T-cell reconstitution after alpha-beta-depleted transplantation in children. Unique molecular identifiers tagged the TCRbeta library. TCRdb called the PCR reads again in MiXCR, with one record for every CDR3 protein. This sample has about 870,000 distinct CDR3 sequences, with roughly 15% found just once. The table lists this clonotype with a few counts. What it binds is unknown. Whole-study results and caveats: Reportedly, alpha-beta T cells present about two months post-transplant originated from several hundred expanded clones of graft origin. In some patients, recipient T cells and intrathymic progenitors surviving conditioning explained high day-60 diversity.

The sequence was obtained from a male patient between 10 and 17 years old who had a stem cell transplant for acute lymphoblastic leukemia, so the T cells may come from the graft donor. The sample was PBMCs, mostly from graft donor cells, taken 360 days after TCRalphabeta/CD19-depleted stem cell transplant.

The CDR3 loop is CSARDPQRGRTEAFF. CDR3 bases: TGCAGTGCTAGAGACCCCCAGCGCGGGCGCACTGAAGCTTTCTTT. The chain carries TRBV20-1 and TRBJ1-1; D not certain. The CDR3 length is 15 residues. V was shortened by 0 bases and J by 4 bases, with 15 bases between the two germline ends. CDR1 is DFQATT and CDR2 is SNEGSKA in the germline V gene (reference sequence).